This T cell receptor beta chain was obtained from a study of cytomegalovirus exposure and HLA in healthy donors. Trimming removed 4 bases at V and 3 bases at J, with 13 bases between. The CDR3 totals 15 residues. CDR1 is MNHNY and CDR2 is SVGAGI in the germline V gene (reference sequence). The PCR contained 60 Vbeta and 13 Jbeta primers. The method was immunoSEQ multiplex PCR; TCRdb's version includes in-frame clones alone and lacks a portion of them. The sample has 150,000 to 200,000 clones, about 80% seen once. The rearrangement joins TRBV6-6 to TRBJ1-5; D perhaps matches TRBD1 (6 bases). The source is a woman between 25 and 40 years old in good health and CMV-seropositive. The sequenced sample consisted of PBMCs. The CDR3 sequence is CASSSQDSHNQPQHF. DNA for the CDR3: TGTGCCAGCAGTTCCCAGGACAGCCACAATCAGCCCCAGCATTTT.